The sequence of this T cell receptor beta chain was determined in a study of T cell repertoires in cytomegalovirus infection (dated by TCRdb to between 2018 and 2021). In the study overall: Because public TCR beta signatures pointed to carriage of CMV infection together with the matching HLA type, the HLA type of each donor mattered for the analysis.

Data came from an Illumina HiSeq 1500. Through fastp at Q25 and MiXCR, TCRdb rebuilt clones from the public reads, retaining in-frame beta chains. Each CDR3 protein appears once, grouped with its most common genes and DNA. For this sample the table gives fewer than 550,000 distinct CDR3 sequences, of which about a quarter were detected only once. The leading ten clones occupy around 14% of the sample. The paper as a whole reports these results and caveats: In both this cohort and an independent roughly 350-donor cohort, the cumulative frequency of public TCR beta family members distinguished carriers of CMV infection plus the relevant HLA type. In the ex vivo response, HLA-C-restricted CMV-specific TCR beta clonotypes were dominant, and in two of eight donors the single most frequent clonotype came from this HLA-C-restricted group.

Turning to this clonotype: Its antigen remains unidentified. Base qualities are not recorded, but no much larger clone differs from it by a single base.

V loses 5 bases at its end and J loses 1 base; junction bases beyond the gene matches: 3. Its CDR3 holds 15 amino acids, cysteine through phenylalanine. The retained sequence is limited to the CDR3, 45 bases, with the frame set at the first base. Taken from the germline V gene, the CDR1 and CDR2 loops are MNHNS and SASEGT. Specimen: PBMCs. The receptor chain draws on TRBV6-1 and TRBJ2-7; TRBD2 lines up with 12 middle nucleotides. The TCR sequence derives from a human donor in good health (CMV status not recorded). Some clones in this sample may be carry-over from other donors' samples. The DNA sequence is as follows: TGTGCCAGCAGTAACCTAGCGGGGGGGTCCTACGAGCAGTACTTC. It translates as CASSNLAGGSYEQYF.